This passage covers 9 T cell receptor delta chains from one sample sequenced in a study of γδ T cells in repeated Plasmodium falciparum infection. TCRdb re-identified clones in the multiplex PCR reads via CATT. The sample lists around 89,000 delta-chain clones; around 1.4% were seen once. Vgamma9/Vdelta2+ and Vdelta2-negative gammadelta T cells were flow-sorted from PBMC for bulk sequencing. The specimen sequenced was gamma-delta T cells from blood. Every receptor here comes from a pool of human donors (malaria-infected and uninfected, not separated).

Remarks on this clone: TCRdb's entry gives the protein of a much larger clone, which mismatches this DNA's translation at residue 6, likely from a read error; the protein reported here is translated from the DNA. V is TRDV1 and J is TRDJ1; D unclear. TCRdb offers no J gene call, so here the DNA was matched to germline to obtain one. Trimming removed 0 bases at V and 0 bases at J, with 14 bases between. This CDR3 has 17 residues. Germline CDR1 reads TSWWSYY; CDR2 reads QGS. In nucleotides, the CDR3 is TGTGCTCTTGGGGAACTCCGAAGGGGCGCATACACCGATAAACTCATCTTT. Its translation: CALGELRRGAYTDKLIF.

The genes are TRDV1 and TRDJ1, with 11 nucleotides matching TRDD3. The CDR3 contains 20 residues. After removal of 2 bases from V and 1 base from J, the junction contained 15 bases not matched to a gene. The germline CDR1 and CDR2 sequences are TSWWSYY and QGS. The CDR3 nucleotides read TGTGCTCTTGGGGAAACCAGGGGATGGGGGATACGAGGGGGCACCGATAAACTCATCTTT. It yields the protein CALGETRGWGIRGGTDKLIF.

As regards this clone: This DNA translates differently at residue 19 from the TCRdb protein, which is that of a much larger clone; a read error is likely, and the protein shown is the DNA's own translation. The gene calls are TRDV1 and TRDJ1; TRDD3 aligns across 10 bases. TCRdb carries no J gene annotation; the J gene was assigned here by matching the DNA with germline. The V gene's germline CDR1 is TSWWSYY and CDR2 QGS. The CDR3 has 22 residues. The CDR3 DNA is TGTGCTCTTGGGGAACGGCCTTTAAAGGCGTGGTACTGGGGGATGCGAACCGATAGACTCATCTTT. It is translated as CALGERPLKAWYWGMRTDRLIF.

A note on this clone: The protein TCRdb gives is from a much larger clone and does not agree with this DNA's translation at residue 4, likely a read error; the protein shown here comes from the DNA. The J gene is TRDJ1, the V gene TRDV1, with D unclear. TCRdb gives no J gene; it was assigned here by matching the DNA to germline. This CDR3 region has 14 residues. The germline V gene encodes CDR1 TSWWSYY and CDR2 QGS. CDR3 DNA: TGTGCTCTTGAGGAACGGCGTAAGTACGATAAACTCATCTTT. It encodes CALEERRKYDKLIF.

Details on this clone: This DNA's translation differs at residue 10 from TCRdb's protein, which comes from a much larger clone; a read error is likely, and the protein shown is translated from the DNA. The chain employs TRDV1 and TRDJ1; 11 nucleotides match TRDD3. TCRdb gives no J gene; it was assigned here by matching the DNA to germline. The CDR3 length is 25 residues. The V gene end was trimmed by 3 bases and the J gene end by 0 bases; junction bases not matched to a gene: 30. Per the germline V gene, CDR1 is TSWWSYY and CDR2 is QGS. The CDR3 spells CALGDSISSCVRTGGYGPYTDKLIF. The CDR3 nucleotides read TGTGCTCTTGGGGATTCCATTTCTTCCTGCGTACGTACTGGGGGATATGGCCCATACACCGATAAACTCATCTTT.

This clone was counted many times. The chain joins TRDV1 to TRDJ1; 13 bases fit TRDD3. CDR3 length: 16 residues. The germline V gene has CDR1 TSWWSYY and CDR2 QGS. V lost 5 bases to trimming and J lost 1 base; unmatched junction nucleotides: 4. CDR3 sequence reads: CALGRHWGIRTDKLIF. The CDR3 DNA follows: TGTGCTCTTGGGCGCCACTGGGGGATACGCACCGATAAACTCATCTTT.

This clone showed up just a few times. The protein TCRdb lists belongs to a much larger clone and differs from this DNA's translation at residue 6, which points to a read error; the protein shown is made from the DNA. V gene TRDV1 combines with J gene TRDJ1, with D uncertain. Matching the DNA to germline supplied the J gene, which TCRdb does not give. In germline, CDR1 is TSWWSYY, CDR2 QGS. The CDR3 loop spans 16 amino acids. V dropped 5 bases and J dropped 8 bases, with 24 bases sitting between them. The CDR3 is CALGLPSAAPSFKLIF. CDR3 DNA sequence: TGTGCTCTTGGGTTACCCTCCGCCGCGCCGTCGTTCAAACTCATCTTT.

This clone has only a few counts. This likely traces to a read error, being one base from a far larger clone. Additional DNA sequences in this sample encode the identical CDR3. CDR3 protein: CALGVPTATEGIGRTKLIF. The DNA for the CDR3 is TGTGCTCTTGGGGTCCCCACCGCTACGGAGGGGATAGGGAGAACTAAACTCATCTTT. The chain couples TRDV1 to TRDJ1, with 7 bases identical to TRDD3. As TCRdb names no J gene, one was assigned here on the basis of a DNA match to germline. Germline lookup yields CDR1 TSWWSYY and CDR2 QGS. J was trimmed by 7 bases and V by 4 bases; bases with no gene match: 24. This CDR3 comprises 19 residues.

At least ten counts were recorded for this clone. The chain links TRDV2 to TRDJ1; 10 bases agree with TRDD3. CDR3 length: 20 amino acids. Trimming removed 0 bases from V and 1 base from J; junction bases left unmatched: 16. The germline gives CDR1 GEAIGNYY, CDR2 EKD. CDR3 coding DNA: TGTGCCTGTGACACCGTACCTGTACTGGGGGATCCCGAATCCACCGATAAACTCATCTTT. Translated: CACDTVPVLGDPESTDKLIF.